Listed here are 2 T cell receptor beta chains from one sample, sequenced in a study of CD8 T cells in ankylosing spondylitis. Regarding the study as a whole: The study identified a TCR beta motif of under ten highly homologous variants that appeared characteristic of ankylosing spondylitis blood.

Their cognate antigens are unknown. TCRdb called the 5' RACE reads again in MiXCR, with one record for every CDR3 protein. The table includes roughly 700,000 distinct CDR3 sequences, around 20% detected once. Specimen: blood, either unsorted or a sorted T cell fraction (not recorded which). The receptors stem from a male donor with ankylosing spondylitis.

This clonotype showed up just a few times. The V call is TRBV5-1, the J call TRBJ2-2; 8 bases fit TRBD1. V dropped 6 bases and J dropped 3; count of bases not matched to a gene: 7. The CDR3 totals 15 residues. The germline CDR1 and CDR2 sequences are SGHRS and YFSETQ. CDR3 loop: CASNPGGWDTGELFF. As DNA, the CDR3 is TGCGCCAGCAACCCAGGGGGCTGGGACACCGGGGAGCTGTTTTTT.

This clonotype was seen only a few times. The chain couples TRBV28 to TRBJ2-2; D remains unclear. The CDR3 is 13 amino acids. Trimming took off 5 bases at V and 7 bases at J, with 11 bases between the two ends. Germline V CDR1 and CDR2: MDHEN, SYDVKM. Written as DNA, the CDR3 is TGTGCCAGCAGTCTTAGGGTTGGCGGGGAGCTGTTTTTT. Residues: CASSLRVGGELFF. Full variable domain (missing parts from reference TRBV28 and TRBJ2-2): DVKVTQSSRYLVKRTGEKVFLECVQDMDHENMFWYRQDPGLGLRLIYFSYDVKMKEKGDIPEGYSVSREKKERFSLILESASTNQTSMYLCASSLRVGGELFFGEGSRLTVL.